Shown below are 4 T cell receptor beta chains from a single sample sequenced in a study of blood T cell repertoires in COVID-19. TCRdb's table, derived via immunoSEQ multiplex PCR, lists solely in-frame clones and lacks some. The data show more than 95,000 clones, around 81% seen once. Sequenced input: peripheral blood. The receptors here all came from a man aged 55 to 69 with acute or convalescent COVID-19.

The V gene is TRBV3-1 (or the pseudogene TRBV3-2), the J gene TRBJ2-2; maybe TRBD2 (6 bases). CDR1 is LGHDT, CDR2 YNNKEL, per germline (reference sequence). This CDR3 is built from 15 residues. V lost 1 base and J lost 4, with 10 bases in between. The DNA of the CDR3 is TGTGCCAGCAGCCAAGTTGGGGGGTCCACCGGGGAGCTGTTTTTT. Protein: CASSQVGGSTGELFF.

The V gene is TRBV5-1, the J gene TRBJ2-5; the D gene is possibly TRBD1 (5 bases). CDR1 SGHRS and CDR2 YFSETQ come from the germline V gene. This CDR3 is built from 14 residues. CDR3 DNA: TGCGTTAGCAGATCGGCAGGGTACCAAGAGACCCAGTACTTC. Residues: CVSRSAGYQETQYF.

This clone occurred once. The chain uses TRBV21-1 and TRBJ2-7; TRBD2, the table's D call, was not compared with the DNA. TRBV21-1 is a pseudogene locus. The CDR3 totals 14 residues. CDR3: CASSPTGTSYEQYF. The CDR3 DNA sequence: TGTGCCAGCAGTCCAACGGGTACGAGCTACGAGCAGTACTTC.

This rearrangement joins TRBV5-1 to TRBJ1-1, with a possible D match to TRBD1 (6 bases). The CDR3 is 17 amino acids. Germline V gene sequence: CDR1 SGHRS, CDR2 YFSETQ. Trimming left V 0 bases short and J 4 bases short, with 19 bases between. The CDR3 loop reads CASSLGPYERGSTEAFF. The CDR3 DNA is TGCGCCAGCAGCTTGGGCCCCTATGAGAGGGGGAGCACTGAAGCTTTCTTT.